This TCR beta chain emerged from a study of T-cell reconstitution after alpha-beta-depleted transplantation in children. Unique molecular identifiers were used in preparing the TCRbeta library. TCRdb processed the PCR reads anew with MiXCR; each CDR3 protein has one entry. Here the sample spans about 400,000 distinct CDR3 sequences, roughly 13% being singletons. V shed 5 bases and J 4 bases; nucleotides not matched to a gene: 8. The CDR3 spans 15 residues. The sequence was obtained from a human donor who donated a stem cell graft to a child with Fanconi anemia. Specimen: PBMCs, collected from the stem cell graft. V and J are TRBV12-3 or TRBV12-4 and TRBJ2-3; 8 bases fit TRBD2. CDR3 in amino acids: CASSPHQRGSDTQYF. CDR3 nucleotide sequence: TGTGCCAGCAGTCCCCACCAGCGGGGGTCAGATACGCAGTATTTT.